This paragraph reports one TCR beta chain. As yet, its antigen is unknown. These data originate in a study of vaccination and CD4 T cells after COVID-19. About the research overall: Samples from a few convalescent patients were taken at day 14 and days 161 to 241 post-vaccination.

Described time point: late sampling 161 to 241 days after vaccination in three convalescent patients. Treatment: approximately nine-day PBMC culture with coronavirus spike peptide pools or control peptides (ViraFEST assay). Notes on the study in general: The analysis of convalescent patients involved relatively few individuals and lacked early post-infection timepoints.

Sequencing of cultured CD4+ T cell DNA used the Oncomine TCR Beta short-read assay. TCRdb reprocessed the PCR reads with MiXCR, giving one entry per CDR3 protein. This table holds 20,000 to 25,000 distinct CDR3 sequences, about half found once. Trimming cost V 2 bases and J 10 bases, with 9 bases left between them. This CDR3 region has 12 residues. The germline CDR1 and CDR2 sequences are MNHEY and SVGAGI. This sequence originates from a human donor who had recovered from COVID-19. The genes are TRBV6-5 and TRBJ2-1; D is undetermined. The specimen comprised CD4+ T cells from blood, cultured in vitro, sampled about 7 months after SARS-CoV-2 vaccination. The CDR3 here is CASSYGRNEQFF. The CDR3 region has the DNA TGTGCCAGCAGTTACGGACGGAACGAGCAGTTCTTC.